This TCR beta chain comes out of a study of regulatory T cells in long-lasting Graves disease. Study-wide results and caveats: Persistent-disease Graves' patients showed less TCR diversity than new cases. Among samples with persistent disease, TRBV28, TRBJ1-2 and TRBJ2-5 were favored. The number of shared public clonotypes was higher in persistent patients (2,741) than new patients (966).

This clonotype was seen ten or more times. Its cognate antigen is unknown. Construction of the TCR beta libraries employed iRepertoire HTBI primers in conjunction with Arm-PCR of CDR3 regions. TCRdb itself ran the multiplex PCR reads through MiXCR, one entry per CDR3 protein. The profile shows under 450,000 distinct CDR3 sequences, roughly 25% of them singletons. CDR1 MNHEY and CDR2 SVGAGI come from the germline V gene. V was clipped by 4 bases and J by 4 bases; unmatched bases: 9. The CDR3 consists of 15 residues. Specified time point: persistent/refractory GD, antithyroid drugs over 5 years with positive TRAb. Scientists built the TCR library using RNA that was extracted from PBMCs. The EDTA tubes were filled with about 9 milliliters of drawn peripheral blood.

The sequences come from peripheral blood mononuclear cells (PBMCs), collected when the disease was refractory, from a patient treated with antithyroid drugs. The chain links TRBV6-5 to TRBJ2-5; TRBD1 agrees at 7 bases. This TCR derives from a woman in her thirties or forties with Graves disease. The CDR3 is CASSSRTGRPETQYF. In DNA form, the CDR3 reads TGTGCCAGCAGTTCACGGACAGGACGGCCAGAGACCCAGTACTTC.